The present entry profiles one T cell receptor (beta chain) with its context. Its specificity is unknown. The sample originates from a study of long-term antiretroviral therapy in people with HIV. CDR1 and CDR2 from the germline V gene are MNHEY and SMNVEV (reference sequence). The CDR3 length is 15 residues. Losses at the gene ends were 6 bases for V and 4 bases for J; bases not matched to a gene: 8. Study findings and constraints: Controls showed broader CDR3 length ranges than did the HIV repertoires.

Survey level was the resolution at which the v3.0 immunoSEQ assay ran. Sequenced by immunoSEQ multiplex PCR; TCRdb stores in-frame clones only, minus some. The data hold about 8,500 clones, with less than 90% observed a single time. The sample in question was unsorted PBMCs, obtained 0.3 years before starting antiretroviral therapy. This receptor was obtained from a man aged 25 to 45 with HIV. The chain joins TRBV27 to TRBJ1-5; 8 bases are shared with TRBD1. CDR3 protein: CASSPFQGANQPQHF. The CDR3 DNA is TGTGCCAGCAGCCCGTTCCAGGGGGCAAATCAGCCCCAGCATTTT.